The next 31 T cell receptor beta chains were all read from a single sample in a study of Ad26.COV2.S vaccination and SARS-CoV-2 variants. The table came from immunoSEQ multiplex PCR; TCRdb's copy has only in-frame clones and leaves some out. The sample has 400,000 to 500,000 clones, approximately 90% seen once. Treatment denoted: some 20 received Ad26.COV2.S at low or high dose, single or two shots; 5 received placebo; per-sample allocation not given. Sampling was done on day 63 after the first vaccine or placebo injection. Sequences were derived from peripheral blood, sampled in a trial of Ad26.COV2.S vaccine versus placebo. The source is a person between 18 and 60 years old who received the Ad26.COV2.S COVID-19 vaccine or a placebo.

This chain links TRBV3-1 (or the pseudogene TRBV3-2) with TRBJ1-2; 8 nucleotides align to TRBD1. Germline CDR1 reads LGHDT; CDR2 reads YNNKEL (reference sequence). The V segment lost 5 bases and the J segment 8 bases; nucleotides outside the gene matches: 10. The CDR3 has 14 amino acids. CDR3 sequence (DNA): TGTGCCAGCAGCTACACTCGACAGGGGCGAGGCTACACCTTC. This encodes CASSYTRQGRGYTF.

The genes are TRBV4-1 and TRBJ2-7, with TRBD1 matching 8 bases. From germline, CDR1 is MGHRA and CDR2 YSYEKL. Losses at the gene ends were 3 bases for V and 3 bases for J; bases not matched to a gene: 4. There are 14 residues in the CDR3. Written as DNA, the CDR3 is TGCGCCAGCAGCCAGGGGACAGGAAACTACGAGCAGTACTTC. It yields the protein CASSQGTGNYEQYF.

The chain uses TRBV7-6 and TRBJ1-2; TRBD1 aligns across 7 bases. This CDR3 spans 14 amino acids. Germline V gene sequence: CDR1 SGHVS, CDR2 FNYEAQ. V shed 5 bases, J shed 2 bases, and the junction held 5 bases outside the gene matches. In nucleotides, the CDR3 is TGTGCCAGCAGCCCTTCGACAGGGAACTATGGCTACACCTTC. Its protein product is CASSPSTGNYGYTF.

The CDR3 is CAWSVYSTGPNEKLFF. The CDR3, as DNA: TGTGCCTGGAGTGTATATTCCACAGGCCCCAATGAAAAACTGTTTTTT. This sequence joins TRBV30 and TRBJ1-4, with D possibly being TRBD1 (5 bases). V shed 0 bases and J shed 5 bases, with 16 bases lying between them. From germline, CDR1 is GTSNPN and CDR2 SVGIG (reference sequence). This CDR3 is built from 16 residues.

CDR3 nucleotide sequence: TGTGCCACCCAAGGGGATCCTGGAAACACCATATATTTT. Translated: CATQGDPGNTIYF. This sequence joins TRBV7-9 and TRBJ1-3, with D possibly being TRBD1 (5 bases). This CDR3 is 13 amino acids long. Between the trimmed V and J ends, which lost 10 bases and 2 bases, there was a span of 12 bases. Looked up from germline, CDR1 is SEHNR and CDR2 is FQNEAQ (reference sequence).

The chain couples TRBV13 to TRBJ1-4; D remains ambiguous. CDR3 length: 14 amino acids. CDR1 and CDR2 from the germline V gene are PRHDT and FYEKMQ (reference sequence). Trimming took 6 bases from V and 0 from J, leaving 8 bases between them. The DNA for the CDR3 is TGTGCCAGCAGTTCAGCCGCAACTAATGAAAAACTGTTTTTT. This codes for CASSSAATNEKLFF.

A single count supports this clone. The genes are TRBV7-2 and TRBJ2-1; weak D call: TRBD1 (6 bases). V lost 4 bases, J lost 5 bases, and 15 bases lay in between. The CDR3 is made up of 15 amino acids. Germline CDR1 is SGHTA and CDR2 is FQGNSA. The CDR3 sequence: CASSWQGRFDNEQFF. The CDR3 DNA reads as TGTGCCAGCAGCTGGCAGGGGCGCTTCGACAATGAGCAGTTCTTC.

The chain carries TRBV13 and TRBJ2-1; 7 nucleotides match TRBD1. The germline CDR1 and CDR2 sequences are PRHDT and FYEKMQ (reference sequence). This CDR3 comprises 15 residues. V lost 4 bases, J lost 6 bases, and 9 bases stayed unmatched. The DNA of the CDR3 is TGTGCCAGCAGCTCACCGGGACAGAGGGGCAATGAGCAGTTCTTC. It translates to CASSSPGQRGNEQFF. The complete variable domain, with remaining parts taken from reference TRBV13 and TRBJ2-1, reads AAGVIQSPRHLIKEKRETATLKCYPIPRHDTVYWYQQGPGQDPQFLISFYEKMQSDKGSIPDRFSAQQFSDYHSELNMSSLELGDSALYFCASSSPGQRGNEQFFGPGTRLTVL.

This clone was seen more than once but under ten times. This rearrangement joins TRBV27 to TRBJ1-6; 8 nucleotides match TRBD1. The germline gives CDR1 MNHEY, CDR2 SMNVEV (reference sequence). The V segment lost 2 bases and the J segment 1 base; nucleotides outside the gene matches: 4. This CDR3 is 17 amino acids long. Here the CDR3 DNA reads TGTGCCAGCAGTTTACGAACAGGGGGATCCTATAATTCACCCCTCCACTTT. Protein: CASSLRTGGSYNSPLHF.

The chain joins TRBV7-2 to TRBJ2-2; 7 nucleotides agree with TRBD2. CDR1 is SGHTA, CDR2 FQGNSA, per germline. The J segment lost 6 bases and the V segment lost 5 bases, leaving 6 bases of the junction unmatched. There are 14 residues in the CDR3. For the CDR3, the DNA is TGTGCCAGCAGCGGGGAGGGATACGCCGGGGAGCTGTTTTTT. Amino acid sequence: CASSGEGYAGELFF.

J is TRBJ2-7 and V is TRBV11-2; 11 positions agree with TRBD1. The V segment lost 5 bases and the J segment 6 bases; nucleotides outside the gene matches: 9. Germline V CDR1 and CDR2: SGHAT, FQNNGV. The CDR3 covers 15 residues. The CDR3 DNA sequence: TGTGCCAGCAGCGTTGGCCGGGACAGGGGGGCCGAGCAGTACTTC. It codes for CASSVGRDRGAEQYF. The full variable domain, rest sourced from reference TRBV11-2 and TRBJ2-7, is EAGVAQSPRYKIIEKRQSVAFWCNPISGHATLYWYQQILGQGPKLLIQFQNNGVVDDSQLPKDRFSAERLKGVDSTLKIQPAKLEDSAVYLCASSVGRDRGAEQYFGPGTRLTVT.

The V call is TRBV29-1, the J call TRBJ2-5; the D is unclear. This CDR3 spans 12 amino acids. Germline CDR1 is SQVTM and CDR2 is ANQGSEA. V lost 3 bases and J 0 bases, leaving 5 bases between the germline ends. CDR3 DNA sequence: TGCAGCGTTGAGCCGGACCAAGAGACCCAGTACTTC. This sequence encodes CSVEPDQETQYF.

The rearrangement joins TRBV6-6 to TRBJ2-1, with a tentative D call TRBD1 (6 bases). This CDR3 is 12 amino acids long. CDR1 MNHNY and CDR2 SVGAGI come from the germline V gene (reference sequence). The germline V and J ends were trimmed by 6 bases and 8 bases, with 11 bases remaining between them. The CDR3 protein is CASSRGGYEQFF. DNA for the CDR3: TGTGCCAGCAGCAGGGGCGGCTATGAGCAGTTCTTC.

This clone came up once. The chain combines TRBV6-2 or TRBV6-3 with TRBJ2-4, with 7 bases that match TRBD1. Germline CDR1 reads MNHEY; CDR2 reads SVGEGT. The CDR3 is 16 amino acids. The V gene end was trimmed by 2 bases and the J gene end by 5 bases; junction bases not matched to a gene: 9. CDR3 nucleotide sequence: TGTGCCAGCAGTTACCTCCGGGACAGCCCCCAAAACATTCAGTACTTC. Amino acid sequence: CASSYLRDSPQNIQYF.

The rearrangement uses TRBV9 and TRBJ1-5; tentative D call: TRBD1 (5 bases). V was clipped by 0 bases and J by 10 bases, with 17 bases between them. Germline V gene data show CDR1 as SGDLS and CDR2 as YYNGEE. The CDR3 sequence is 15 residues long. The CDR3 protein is CASSVEGRAISPQHF. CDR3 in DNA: TGTGCCAGCAGCGTAGAGGGGAGGGCAATCAGCCCCCAGCATTTT.

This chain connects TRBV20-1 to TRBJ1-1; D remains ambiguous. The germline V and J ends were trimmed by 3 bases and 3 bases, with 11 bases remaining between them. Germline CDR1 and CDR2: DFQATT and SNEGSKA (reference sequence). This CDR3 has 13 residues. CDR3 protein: CSASSAWDTEAFF. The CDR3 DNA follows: TGCAGTGCTAGTTCAGCCTGGGACACTGAAGCTTTCTTT.

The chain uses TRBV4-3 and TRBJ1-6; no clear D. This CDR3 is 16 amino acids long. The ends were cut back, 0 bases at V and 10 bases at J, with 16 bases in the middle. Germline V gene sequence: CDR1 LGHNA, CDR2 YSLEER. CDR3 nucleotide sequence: TGCGCCAGCAGCCAAGAAGGTGGTGGGTTTGGCTCACCCCTCCACTTT. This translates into CASSQEGGGFGSPLHF.

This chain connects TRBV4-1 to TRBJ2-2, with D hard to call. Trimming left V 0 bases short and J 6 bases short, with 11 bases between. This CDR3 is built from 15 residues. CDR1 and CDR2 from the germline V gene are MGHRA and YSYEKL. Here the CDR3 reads CASSQESRWSGELFF. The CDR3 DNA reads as TGCGCCAGCAGCCAAGAATCTCGGTGGTCCGGGGAGCTGTTTTTT.

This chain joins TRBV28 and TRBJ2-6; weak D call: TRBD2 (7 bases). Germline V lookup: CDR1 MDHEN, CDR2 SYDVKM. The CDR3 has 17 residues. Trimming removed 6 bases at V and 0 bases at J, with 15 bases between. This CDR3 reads CASRVSGGLSGANVLTF. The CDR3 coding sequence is TGTGCCAGCAGAGTTTCGGGGGGCCTCTCTGGGGCCAACGTCCTGACTTTC.

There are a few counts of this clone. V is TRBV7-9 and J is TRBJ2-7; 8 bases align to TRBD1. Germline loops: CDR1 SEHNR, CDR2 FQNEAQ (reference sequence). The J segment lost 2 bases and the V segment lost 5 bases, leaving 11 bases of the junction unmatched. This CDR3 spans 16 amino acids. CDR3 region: CASSLGQGESTYEQYF. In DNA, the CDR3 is TGTGCCAGCAGCCTTGGACAGGGTGAGTCAACCTACGAGCAGTACTTC.

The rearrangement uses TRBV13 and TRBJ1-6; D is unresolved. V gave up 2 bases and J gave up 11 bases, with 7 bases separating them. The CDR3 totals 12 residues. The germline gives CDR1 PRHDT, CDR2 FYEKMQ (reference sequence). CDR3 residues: CASSLRVAPLHF. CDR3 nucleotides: TGTGCCAGCAGCTTAAGGGTCGCACCCCTCCACTTT. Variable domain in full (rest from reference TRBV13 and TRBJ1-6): AAGVIQSPRHLIKEKRETATLKCYPIPRHDTVYWYQQGPGQDPQFLISFYEKMQSDKGSIPDRFSAQQFSDYHSELNMSSLELGDSALYFCASSLRVAPLHFGNGTRLTVT.

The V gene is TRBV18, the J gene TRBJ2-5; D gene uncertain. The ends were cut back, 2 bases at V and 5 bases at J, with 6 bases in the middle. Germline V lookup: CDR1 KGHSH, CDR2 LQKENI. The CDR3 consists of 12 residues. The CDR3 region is CASSPSVETQYF. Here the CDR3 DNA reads TGTGCCAGCTCACCATCGGTCGAGACCCAGTACTTC.

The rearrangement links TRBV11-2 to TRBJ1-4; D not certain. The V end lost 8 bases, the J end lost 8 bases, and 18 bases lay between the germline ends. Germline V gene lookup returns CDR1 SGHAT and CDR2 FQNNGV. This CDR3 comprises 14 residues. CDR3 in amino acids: CASGSPGGGEKLFF. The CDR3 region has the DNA TGTGCCAGCGGATCTCCGGGAGGTGGAGAAAAACTGTTTTTT.

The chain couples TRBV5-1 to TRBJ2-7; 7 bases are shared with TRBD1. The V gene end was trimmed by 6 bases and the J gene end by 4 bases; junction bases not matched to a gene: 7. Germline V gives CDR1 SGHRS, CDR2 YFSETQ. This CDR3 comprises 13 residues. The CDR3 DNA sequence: TGCGCCAGCAACGACAGGGAAATGTACGAGCAGTACTTC. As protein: CASNDREMYEQYF.

The CDR3 nucleotides are TGCAGCGTCGCCCCATGGGGTGAGCAGTTCTTC. Amino acids: CSVAPWGEQFF. The chain links TRBV29-1 to TRBJ2-1; no clear D. CDR3 length: 11 residues. V dropped 6 bases and J dropped 9 bases, with 12 bases sitting between them. Germline V gene sequence: CDR1 SQVTM, CDR2 ANQGSEA.

This CDR3 is CASSYTSEQYF. The CDR3 region has the DNA TGTGCCAGCAGCTATACTAGCGAGCAGTACTTC. The chain joins TRBV3-1 (or the pseudogene TRBV3-2) to TRBJ2-7, with TRBD2 as a possible D gene (5 bases). Trimming took 5 bases from V and 6 from J, leaving 8 bases between them. This CDR3 has 11 amino acids. CDR1 is LGHDT, CDR2 YNNKEL, per germline (reference sequence).

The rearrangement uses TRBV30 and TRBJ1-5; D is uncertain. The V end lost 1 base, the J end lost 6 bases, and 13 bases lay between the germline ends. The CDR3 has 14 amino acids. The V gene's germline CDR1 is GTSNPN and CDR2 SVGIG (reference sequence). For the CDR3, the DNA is TGTGCCTGGAGTGCCCCCGGTGAAACTCAGCCCCAGCATTTT. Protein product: CAWSAPGETQPQHF.

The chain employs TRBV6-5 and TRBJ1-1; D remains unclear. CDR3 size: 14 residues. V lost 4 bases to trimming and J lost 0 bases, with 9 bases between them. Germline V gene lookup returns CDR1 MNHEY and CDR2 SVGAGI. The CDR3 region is CASSSTLMNTEAFF. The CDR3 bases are TGTGCCAGCAGTTCGACACTTATGAACACTGAAGCTTTCTTT.

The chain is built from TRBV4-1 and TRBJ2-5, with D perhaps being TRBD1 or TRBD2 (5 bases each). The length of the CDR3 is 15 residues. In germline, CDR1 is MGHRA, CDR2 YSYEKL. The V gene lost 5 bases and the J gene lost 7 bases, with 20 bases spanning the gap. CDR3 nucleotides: TGCGCCAGCAGCTTCGGGACCGAACTAAGAGGGACCCAGTACTTC. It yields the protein CASSFGTELRGTQYF.

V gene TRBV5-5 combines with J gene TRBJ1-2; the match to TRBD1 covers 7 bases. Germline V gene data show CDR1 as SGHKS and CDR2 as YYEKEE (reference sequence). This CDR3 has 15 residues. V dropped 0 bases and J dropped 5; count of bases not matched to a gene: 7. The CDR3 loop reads CASSLGPRRGYGYTF. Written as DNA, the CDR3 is TGTGCCAGCAGCTTGGGGCCCCGCAGGGGGTATGGCTACACCTTC. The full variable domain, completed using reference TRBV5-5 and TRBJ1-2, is DAGVTQSPTHLIKTRGQQVTLRCSPISGHKSVSWYQQVLGQGPQFIFQYYEKEERGRGNFPDRFSARQFPNYSSELNVNALLLGDSALYLCASSLGPRRGYGYTFGSGTRLTVV.

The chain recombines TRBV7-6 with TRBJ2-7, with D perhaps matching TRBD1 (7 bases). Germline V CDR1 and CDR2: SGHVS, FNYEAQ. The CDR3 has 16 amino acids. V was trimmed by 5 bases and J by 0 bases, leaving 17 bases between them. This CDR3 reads CASSRPRGDSSYEQYF. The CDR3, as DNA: TGTGCCAGCAGCAGACCGAGGGGGGACAGCTCCTACGAGCAGTACTTC.